The 32 T cell receptor beta chains in this list originate from one sample, sequenced in a study of monozygotic twins with inflammatory bowel disease (dated by TCRdb to the late 2010s). The protocol used for the library was 5' RACE. Sequencing used an Illumina HiSeq 2500. Reads reprocessed by TCRdb are summarized as one entry per CDR3 protein sequence, and DNA is absent. Per the sample table, the count is about 380,000 distinct CDR3 sequences. 2.6% of the sample belongs to the ten largest clones. Sequenced: blood. The receptors derive from a human donor with ulcerative colitis or Crohn's disease, or a healthy co-twin of an affected twin (not recorded which).

The chain recombines TRBV7-2 with TRBJ2-5; TCRdb indicates TRBD1, and absent DNA this call remains unverified. CDR1 is SGHTA, CDR2 FQGNSA, per germline. This CDR3 contains 14 residues. Here the CDR3 reads CASTHRSLRETQYF.

The CDR3 reads CASSFGQKNYEQYF. The chain carries TRBV12-3 or TRBV12-4 and TRBJ2-7; the D gene TCRdb calls, TRBD1, cannot be checked with no DNA. The CDR3 totals 14 residues.

The chain joins TRBV4-3 to TRBJ1-1. Germline V gene sequence: CDR1 LGHNA, CDR2 YSLEER. CDR3 length: 18 amino acids. CDR3 loop: CASSQVGGGLLSDTEAFF.

The genes are TRBV29-1 and TRBJ2-7; TCRdb gives TRBD1 as the D gene, but with no DNA this cannot be confirmed. This CDR3 has 16 residues. Germline loops: CDR1 SQVTM, CDR2 ANQGSEA. The CDR3 sequence is CSVEEPTGIHSYEQYF.

V usage is TRBV4-1 and J usage is TRBJ2-5; TCRdb proposes TRBD2, but this gene call is untestable without DNA. In germline, CDR1 is MGHRA, CDR2 YSYEKL. There are 14 residues in the CDR3. The CDR3 loop reads CASSFDPSAETQYF.

The chain employs TRBV7-8 and TRBJ2-7; lacking DNA, the TRBD1 call made by TCRdb goes unchecked. Germline V gives CDR1 SGHVS, CDR2 FQNEAQ. The CDR3 covers 15 residues. The CDR3 reads CASSPGQNWAYEQYF.

This chain uses TRBV20-1 with TRBJ1-2; TCRdb's assignment of TRBD1 cannot be checked, as there is no DNA. CDR1 DFQATT and CDR2 SNEGSKA come from the germline V gene (reference sequence). The CDR3 length is 14 residues. The chain's CDR3 is CSARGSGVVYGYTF.

The V and J genes are TRBV5-1 and TRBJ1-1; lacking DNA, the TRBD1 call made by TCRdb goes unchecked. The CDR3 has 13 amino acids. Per germline, CDR1 SGHRS and CDR2 YFSETQ. CDR3 amino acids: CASSSDIAPEAFF. Complete variable domain (other parts from reference TRBV5-1 and TRBJ1-1): KAGVTQTPRYLIKTRGQQVTLSCSPISGHRSVSWYQQTPGQGLQFLFEYFSETQRNKGNFPGRFSGRQFSNSRSEMNVSTLELGDSALYLCASSSDIAPEAFFGQGTRLTVV.

The rearrangement links TRBV11-3 to TRBJ2-7; TCRdb indicates TRBD2, and absent DNA this call remains unverified. CDR1 and CDR2 (germline): SGHNT, YENEEA. This CDR3 region has 15 residues. This CDR3 reads CASSLESGGSYEQYF.

The chain is built from TRBV7-7 and TRBJ2-5; with no DNA, the TCRdb D assignment of TRBD1 cannot be verified. Germline CDR1 and CDR2: SSHAT and FNYEAQ (reference sequence). This CDR3 spans 15 amino acids. This chain's CDR3 is CASSLAGAGSETQYF.

The chain recombines TRBV20-1 with TRBJ2-2; with no DNA, the TCRdb D assignment of TRBD1 cannot be verified. Germline V gene sequence: CDR1 DFQATT, CDR2 SNEGSKA (reference sequence). This CDR3 has 14 residues. The CDR3 loop is CSASMGERTGELFF.

The rearrangement links TRBV27 to TRBJ2-7; TCRdb returns TRBD1, unconfirmable since there is no DNA. Germline CDR1 MNHEY, CDR2 SMNVEV (reference sequence). The CDR3 extends over 13 amino acids. The CDR3 loop is CASSWRSHYEQYF.

The chain couples TRBV6-1 to TRBJ1-5; TCRdb lists TRBD1, though no DNA is available to test this call. The germline gives CDR1 MNHNS, CDR2 SASEGT. The CDR3 runs to 16 residues. The chain's CDR3 is CASSQTGGRSNQPQHF.

This sequence joins TRBV27 and TRBJ1-1. Germline values: CDR1 MNHEY, CDR2 SMNVEV (reference sequence). The CDR3 runs 17 residues. This chain's CDR3 is CASSLRAAGGGNTEAFF.

The V and J genes are TRBV25-1 and TRBJ2-3; without DNA, the TCRdb call of TRBD2 cannot be checked. Germline CDR1 is MGHDK and CDR2 is SYGVNS. The CDR3 has 17 residues. This CDR3 reads CASSLGGYRKSTDTQYF.

The chain uses TRBV20-1 and TRBJ2-7; absent DNA, TCRdb's TRBD2 call cannot be checked. Germline CDR1 reads DFQATT; CDR2 reads SNEGSKA (reference sequence). This CDR3 contains 17 residues. The CDR3 sequence: CSARDIGKAGGTYEQYF.

The chain combines TRBV7-3 with TRBJ2-7; TCRdb's D gene call, TRBD1, goes unchecked for lack of DNA. The germline gives CDR1 SGHTA, CDR2 FQGTGA. The CDR3 extends over 17 amino acids. The CDR3 sequence is CASSRPDRPESSYEQYF. Filled out from reference TRBV7-3 and TRBJ2-7, the complete variable domain reads GAGVSQTPSNKVTEKGKYVELRCDPISGHTALYWYRQSLGQGPEFLIYFQGTGAADDSGLPNDRFFAVRPEGSVSTLKIQRTERGDSAVYLCASSRPDRPESSYEQYFGPGTRLTVT.

The chain recombines TRBV5-1 with TRBJ2-5; TCRdb proposes TRBD2, but this gene call is untestable without DNA. The CDR3 has 14 residues. CDR1 and CDR2 (germline): SGHRS, YFSETQ. CDR3 region: CASGPTGPRETQYF. The variable domain in full, completed from reference TRBV5-1 and TRBJ2-5, reads KAGVTQTPRYLIKTRGQQVTLSCSPISGHRSVSWYQQTPGQGLQFLFEYFSETQRNKGNFPGRFSGRQFSNSRSEMNVSTLELGDSALYLCASGPTGPRETQYFGPGTRLLVL.

J is TRBJ2-1 and V is TRBV7-2. From germline, CDR1 is SGHTA and CDR2 FQGNSA. This CDR3 is 16 amino acids long. CDR3: CASSLARTSSYNEQFF.

This rearrangement joins TRBV5-5 to TRBJ1-1. The V gene's germline CDR1 is SGHKS and CDR2 YYEKEE (reference sequence). The CDR3 length is 13 residues. The CDR3 loop reads CASSLGDYTEAFF.

The chain recombines TRBV2 with TRBJ2-7; TCRdb outputs TRBD1, but without DNA this stays unchecked. The CDR3 runs 16 residues. Looked up from germline, CDR1 is SNHLY and CDR2 is FYNNEI. The CDR3 loop is CASTGGDRVSSYEQYF.

This sequence joins TRBV7-9 and TRBJ2-5; TCRdb's D gene call, TRBD1, goes unchecked for lack of DNA. Per germline, CDR1 SEHNR and CDR2 FQNEAQ (reference sequence). This CDR3 comprises 15 residues. The CDR3 sequence is CASSPYRGSAETQYF.

V and J are TRBV19 and TRBJ2-5. Germline V lookup: CDR1 LNHDA, CDR2 SQIVND (reference sequence). The CDR3 is 13 residues long. CDR3 sequence reads: CASSTATTSTQYF.

The chain is built from TRBV7-9 and TRBJ1-5; checking the TCRdb D call of TRBD1 is not possible without DNA. Germline values: CDR1 SEHNR, CDR2 FQNEAQ (reference sequence). The CDR3 has 15 amino acids. The CDR3 loop is CASRREGGSGQPQHF.

This chain links TRBV29-1 with TRBJ2-7; TCRdb lists TRBD2, though no DNA is available to test this call. This CDR3 is 13 amino acids long. The germline V gene has CDR1 SQVTM and CDR2 ANQGSEA. The CDR3 protein is CSVLLAGIYEQYF.

CDR3 in amino acids: CASNQGKDTQNQNYNEQFF. The rearrangement joins TRBV5-1 to TRBJ2-1; the TRBD1 assignment by TCRdb is unverifiable without DNA. Germline lookup yields CDR1 SGHRS and CDR2 YFSETQ. This CDR3 spans 19 amino acids. Together with reference TRBV5-1 and TRBJ2-1, the CDR3 gives the full variable domain: KAGVTQTPRYLIKTRGQQVTLSCSPISGHRSVSWYQQTPGQGLQFLFEYFSETQRNKGNFPGRFSGRQFSNSRSEMNVSTLELGDSALYLCASNQGKDTQNQNYNEQFFGPGTRLTVL.

The genes are TRBV4-3 and TRBJ1-1; checking the TCRdb D call of TRBD1 is not possible without DNA. In germline, CDR1 is LGHNA, CDR2 YSLEER. CDR3 length: 16 residues. CDR3 sequence reads: CASSRGTDKGGAEAFF.

The chain links TRBV7-9 to TRBJ2-6; TCRdb indicates TRBD1, and absent DNA this call remains unverified. This CDR3 region has 16 residues. Germline V gives CDR1 SEHNR, CDR2 FQNEAQ (reference sequence). The CDR3: CASSLRQLSGANVLTF.

The chain has TRBV29-1 and TRBJ2-6; with no DNA, the TCRdb D assignment of TRBD2 cannot be verified. Germline loops: CDR1 SQVTM, CDR2 ANQGSEA. This CDR3 spans 14 amino acids. The CDR3 is CSVDGGAGANVLTF.

V gene TRBV5-1 combines with J gene TRBJ2-7; absent DNA, TCRdb's TRBD1 call cannot be checked. The CDR3 covers 15 residues. In germline, CDR1 is SGHRS, CDR2 YFSETQ. The chain's CDR3 is CASSSTGTPSYEQYF.

This chain connects TRBV7-9 to TRBJ2-5; as DNA is missing, the TRBD1 call by TCRdb cannot be tested. CDR1 is SEHNR and CDR2 is FQNEAQ in the germline V gene (reference sequence). CDR3 length: 12 amino acids. The CDR3 spells CASSLAPGSQYF.

The CDR3 loop reads CASSPRESNQPQHF. The V and J genes are TRBV27 and TRBJ1-5. The germline gives CDR1 MNHEY, CDR2 SMNVEV (reference sequence). The CDR3 extends over 14 amino acids.